The 15 T cell receptor beta chains below were found in one sample sequenced in a study of identical twins. TCRdb analysed the 5' RACE reads with MiXCR anew, one entry per CDR3 protein. Of fewer than 250,000 distinct CDR3 sequences listed, about 7.5% are singletons. This same sample was also taken into another study, of yellow fever vaccine responses in identical twins.

Material for sequencing was CD8+ T cells sorted from blood. The receptors here all came from a woman under 30 in good health.

This clonotype occurred a few times. This chain joins TRBV4-2 and TRBJ2-7; D not certain. The V and J ends lost 0 bases and 3 bases respectively, with 15 bases between them. This CDR3 has 16 residues. CDR1 is LGHNA, CDR2 YNFKEQ, per germline. The CDR3 here is CASSQDLTVHYYEQYF. The CDR3 DNA reads as TGTGCCAGCAGCCAAGATCTCACAGTGCACTACTACGAGCAGTACTTC.

On this clonotype: One base away lies a much larger clone, so this may be a sequencing read error. This sequence joins TRBV20-1 and TRBJ2-7; D might be TRBD1 (5 bases). Germline V gene data show CDR1 as DFQATT and CDR2 as SNEGSKA (reference sequence). The CDR3 consists of 12 residues. The CDR3 loop is CSAADISYELYF. In DNA, the CDR3 is TGCAGTGCGGCGGACATTTCCTACGAGCTGTACTTC.

The genes are TRBV20-1 and TRBJ2-7; D is undetermined. The CDR3 consists of 15 residues. Trimming shortened V by 1 base and J by 2 bases, and 15 bases separated the two germline ends. Germline V gives CDR1 DFQATT, CDR2 SNEGSKA (reference sequence). CDR3: CSARGRGTPTYEQYF. CDR3 DNA: TGCAGTGCTAGAGGGCGTGGTACACCGACCTACGAGCAGTACTTC.

The rearrangement joins TRBV6-1 to TRBJ1-3; perhaps TRBD1 as D (5 bases). There are 16 residues in the CDR3. V was shortened by 4 bases and J by 0 bases, with 13 bases between the two germline ends. Germline V lookup: CDR1 MNHNS, CDR2 SASEGT. CDR3 coding DNA: TGTGCCAGCAGTGTCGCAGGGTACTTCTCTGGAAACACCATATATTTT. Translated: CASSVAGYFSGNTIYF.

This clonotype was detected only a few times. J is TRBJ2-3 and V is TRBV9; D possibly corresponds to TRBD1 (5 bases). The CDR3 runs to 15 residues. CDR1 is SGDLS and CDR2 is YYNGEE in the germline V gene. Trimming took 0 bases from V and 3 from J, leaving 11 bases between them. The CDR3 nucleotides read TGTGCCAGCAGCGTAGGATCTAGACAGACAGATACGCAGTATTTT. It codes for CASSVGSRQTDTQYF.

The J gene is TRBJ2-7, the V gene TRBV5-5; TRBD1 might be the D (5 bases). Germline CDR1 is SGHKS and CDR2 is YYEKEE (reference sequence). CDR3 length: 14 residues. CDR3 in DNA: TGTGCCAGCACCTTGGGGCAGAGCTCCTACGAGCAGTACGTC. This translates into CASTLGQSSYEQYV.

The sample holds a few counts of this clonotype. This chain uses TRBV13 with TRBJ2-5; TRBD2 might be the D (5 bases). Trimming took 5 bases from V and 5 from J, leaving 15 bases between them. Germline assignment: CDR1 PRHDT and CDR2 FYEKMQ (reference sequence). CDR3 length: 14 residues. DNA of the CDR3: TGTGCCAGCAGCAACGGGGAGTTATTTGAGACCCAGTACTTC. Translated, it gives CASSNGELFETQYF.

This clonotype was observed at least ten times. This sequence joins TRBV5-6 and TRBJ2-1; D ambiguous. The CDR3 totals 13 residues. Germline V gene sequence: CDR1 SGHDT, CDR2 YYEEEE. In DNA form, the CDR3 reads TGTGCTACGACCCTTGGGAATAACAATGAGCAGTTCTTC. Translation gives CATTLGNNNEQFF.

This clonotype was detected ten times or more. V gene TRBV12-3 or TRBV12-4 combines with J gene TRBJ2-6, with 8 bases that match TRBD1. There are 17 residues in the CDR3. The junction had 6 bases not matched to a gene; V was cut back by 3 bases and J by 2 bases. The CDR3 coding sequence is TGTGCCAGCAGTTTTGGGGACAGGAGCCCTGGGGCCAACGTCCTGACTTTC. It is translated as CASSFGDRSPGANVLTF.

This clonotype has a count of ten or more. The chain employs TRBV20-1 and TRBJ2-1; D possibly corresponds to TRBD2 (6 bases). Germline CDR1 is DFQATT and CDR2 is SNEGSKA (reference sequence). Trimming pared 0 bases from V and 1 base from J, leaving 7 bases between. The CDR3 extends over 14 amino acids. In DNA form, the CDR3 reads TGCAGTGCTAGAGATCGGGAGTCCTACAATGAGCAGTTCTTC. Translated: CSARDRESYNEQFF.

This clonotype has at least ten counts. The V gene is TRBV28, the J gene TRBJ1-1; 9 bases are a match to TRBD1. Germline loops: CDR1 MDHEN, CDR2 SYDVKM. V dropped 1 base and J dropped 11; count of bases not matched to a gene: 5. The CDR3 has 13 amino acids. The CDR3 DNA is TGTGCCAGCAGTTTATATATAGGACAGGGGGCTTTCTTT. Protein product: CASSLYIGQGAFF.

The sample holds many counts of this clonotype. This sequence joins TRBV20-1 and TRBJ1-2, with TRBD1 as a possible D gene (5 bases). CDR1 and CDR2 (germline): DFQATT, SNEGSKA (reference sequence). Trimming took off 6 bases at V and 7 bases at J, with 15 bases between the two ends. The CDR3 spans 12 residues. The CDR3 loop is CSARGGLVGYTF. In DNA, the CDR3 is TGCAGTGCCCGGGGCGGACTAGTTGGCTACACCTTC.

This clonotype showed up just a few times. V and J are TRBV7-6 and TRBJ2-5; 9 positions match TRBD1. Germline loops: CDR1 SGHVS, CDR2 FNYEAQ. The CDR3 is 17 amino acids. V lost 4 bases to trimming and J lost 4 bases; unmatched junction nucleotides: 13. The CDR3: CASSSILSGQGGETQYF. The CDR3 DNA sequence: TGTGCCAGCAGCTCCATTTTATCGGGACAGGGAGGAGAGACCCAGTACTTC. The complete variable domain, with remaining parts taken from reference TRBV7-6 and TRBJ2-5, reads GAGVSQSPRYKVTKRGQDVALRCDPISGHVSLYWYRQALGQGPEFLTYFNYEAQQDKSGLPNDRFSAERPEGSISTLTIQRTEQRDSAMYRCASSSILSGQGGETQYFGPGTRLLVL.

The CDR3: CASRGQGPNTDTQYF. The CDR3 bases are TGTGCCAGCAGAGGCCAGGGTCCCAACACAGATACGCAGTATTTT. The genes are TRBV6-1 and TRBJ2-3; TRBD1 is a possible D gene (5 bases). The V end lost 6 bases, the J end lost 2 bases, and 15 bases lay between the germline ends. CDR1 is MNHNS, CDR2 SASEGT, per germline. This CDR3 spans 15 amino acids.

This clonotype was observed a few times. V is TRBV20-1 and J is TRBJ2-7; possibly TRBD1 or TRBD2 for D (5 bases each). CDR3 length: 13 residues. Trimming left V 3 bases short and J 2 bases short, with 11 bases between. Germline loops: CDR1 DFQATT, CDR2 SNEGSKA (reference sequence). The CDR3 reads CSARGTSAYEQYF. The CDR3 coding sequence is TGCAGTGCTAGGGGGACGTCAGCCTACGAGCAGTACTTC.